What follows is one T cell receptor beta chain and its context. With V trimmed by 4 bases and J by 4 bases, 6 bases remained unmatched. In germline, CDR1 is DFQATT, CDR2 SNEGSKA (reference sequence). The CDR3 is 13 amino acids. These data originate in a study of tumor and adjacent non-tumor tissue in lung cancer. The overall study: Patients were aged about 31 to 85, about 10 men and 5 women, stage I to III.

The template was RNA from unsorted bulk tissue. A modified ARM-PCR protocol with three rounds of nested PCR amplified TCRbeta. Each CDR3 protein gets one entry after TCRdb re-called the multiplex PCR reads with MiXCR. In the table there are around 210,000 distinct CDR3 sequences, roughly 70% of which are singletons. The TCR was taken from a man in his 60s with non-small cell lung cancer. Sequenced material: lung tumor tissue. The V call is TRBV20-1, the J call TRBJ1-1, with TRBD1 matching over 7 bases. The DNA of the CDR3 is TGCAGTGCTATCCCCGACAGGGTCACTGAAGCTTTCTTT. Residues: CSAIPDRVTEAFF.